The 3 T cell receptor beta chains presented below share a single source sample, sequenced in a study of cytomegalovirus exposure and HLA in healthy donors (dated by TCRdb to 2016 to 2017). The receptor library was made with the immunoSEQ multiplex PCR assay. A mixture of 60 forward primers for TCR Vbeta segments and 13 reverse primers for TCR Jbeta segments was used in the multiplex PCR. The source is immuneACCESS, and TCRdb retained only in-frame sequences with V and J called. Part of the clones is not carried over; for the studies checked, unresolved V genes explain less than half of this, and the remainder is unexplained. The sample profile shows about 140,000 clones; roughly four fifths of them were found once. The biggest ten clones account for around 14% of the sample. The specimen sequenced was PBMCs. Receptors originate from a human donor in good health.

The rearrangement links TRBV28 to TRBJ1-2; D gene unclear. This CDR3 has 12 residues. V shed 5 bases and J shed 8 bases, with 12 bases lying between them. Germline CDR1 is MDHEN and CDR2 is SYDVKM. CDR3 nucleotide sequence: TGTGCCAGCAGTGGTGGGAGGGTAGGCTACACCTTC. Protein product: CASSGGRVGYTF.

V gene TRBV30 combines with J gene TRBJ1-1; a weak D match, TRBD1 (5 bases). The V end was cut by 4 bases, the J end by 4 bases, with 13 bases between. CDR1 is GTSNPN, CDR2 SVGIG, per germline (reference sequence). The CDR3 spans 13 residues. CDR3 residues: CAWTGTGGTEAFF. The CDR3 nucleotides read TGTGCCTGGACCGGGACGGGGGGCACTGAAGCTTTCTTT.

The chain combines TRBV13 with TRBJ2-7; the match to TRBD1 covers 7 bases. Germline loops: CDR1 PRHDT, CDR2 FYEKMQ (reference sequence). This CDR3 comprises 15 residues. The V and J ends lost 5 bases and 2 bases, in that order; junction bases with no gene match: 9. In DNA, the CDR3 is TGTGCCAGCAGCACCTCAACAGGGGCCACCTACGAGCAGTACTTC. This gives the protein CASSTSTGATYEQYF.